This T cell receptor beta chain was retrieved from a study of regulatory T cells in long-lasting Graves disease. The time point is: newly diagnosed GD, antithyroid drugs for less than 3 months. TCR sequences were obtained from RNA taken from PBMCs. This clonotype showed up many times. Through Arm-PCR of CDR3 regions and iRepertoire HTBI primers, TCR beta libraries were built. TCRdb re-called the multiplex PCR reads through MiXCR, storing one row per CDR3 protein. The top ten hold under 20% of the sample, which has 350,000 to 450,000 distinct CDR3 sequences, 12% seen once. Looked up from germline, CDR1 is LGHDT and CDR2 is YNNKEL (reference sequence). The CDR3 sequence is 14 residues long. J gave up 11 bases and V 4 bases, and 8 bases lay outside the gene matches. These records were also assigned to another study, of T cells in Graves' hyperthyroidism and ophthalmopathy. Per that paper: Graves' hyperthyroidism showing no ophthalmopathy progression within 18 months was considered stable.

The sequence derives from a woman aged 18-29 years with Graves disease. The specimen was peripheral blood mononuclear cells (PBMCs), collected at new diagnosis, from a patient treated with antithyroid drugs. The chain has TRBV3-1 and TRBJ2-1, with 10 nucleotides matching TRBD2. The CDR3, as DNA: TGTGCCAGCAGCCCTGCCCTAGCGGGAGTAAAGCAGTTCTTC. Its translation is CASSPALAGVKQFF.